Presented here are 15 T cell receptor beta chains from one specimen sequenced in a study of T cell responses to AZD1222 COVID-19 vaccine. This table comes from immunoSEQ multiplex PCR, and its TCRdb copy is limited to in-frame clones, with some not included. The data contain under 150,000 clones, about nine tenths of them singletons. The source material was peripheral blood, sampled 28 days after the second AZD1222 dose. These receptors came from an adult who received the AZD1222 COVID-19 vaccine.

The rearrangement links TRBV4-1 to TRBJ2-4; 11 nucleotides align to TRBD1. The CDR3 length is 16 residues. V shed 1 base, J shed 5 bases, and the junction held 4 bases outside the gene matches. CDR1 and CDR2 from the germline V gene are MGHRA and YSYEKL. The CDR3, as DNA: TGCGCCAGCAGCCAAGGGGGACAGGGGGTTGAAAACATTCAGTACTTC. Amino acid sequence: CASSQGGQGVENIQYF.

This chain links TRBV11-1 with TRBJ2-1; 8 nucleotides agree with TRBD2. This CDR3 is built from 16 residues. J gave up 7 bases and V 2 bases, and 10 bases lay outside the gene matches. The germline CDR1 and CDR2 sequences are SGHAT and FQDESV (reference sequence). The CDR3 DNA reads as TGTGCCAGCAGCTTATGGAGGAGTGGCGGGGGGAATGAGCAGTTCTTC. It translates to CASSLWRSGGGNEQFF.

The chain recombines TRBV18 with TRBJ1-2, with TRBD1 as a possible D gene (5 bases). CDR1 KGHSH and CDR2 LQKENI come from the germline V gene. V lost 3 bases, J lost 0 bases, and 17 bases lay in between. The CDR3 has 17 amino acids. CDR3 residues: CASSPPASRGANYGYTF. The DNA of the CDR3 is TGTGCCAGCTCACCCCCAGCCAGCCGGGGGGCTAACTATGGCTACACCTTC.

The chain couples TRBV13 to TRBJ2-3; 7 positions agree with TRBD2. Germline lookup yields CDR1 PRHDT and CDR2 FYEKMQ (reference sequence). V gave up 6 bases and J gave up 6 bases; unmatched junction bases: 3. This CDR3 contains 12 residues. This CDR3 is CASRTGGDTQYF. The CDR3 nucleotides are TGTGCCAGCAGAACCGGGGGGGATACGCAGTATTTT.

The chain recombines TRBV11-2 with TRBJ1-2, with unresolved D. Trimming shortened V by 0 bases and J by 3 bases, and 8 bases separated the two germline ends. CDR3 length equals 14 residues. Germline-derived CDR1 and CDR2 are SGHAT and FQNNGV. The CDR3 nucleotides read TGTGCCAGCAGCTTAGACGGGCCAGACTATGGCTACACCTTC. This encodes CASSLDGPDYGYTF.

For the CDR3, the DNA is TGCAGCGTTGGTTCAGGGTGGTCTGGAAACACCATATATTTT. The encoded protein is CSVGSGWSGNTIYF. The chain joins TRBV29-1 to TRBJ1-3, with D maybe TRBD1 (5 bases). The CDR3 is 14 residues long. Trimming stripped 4 bases from V and 1 base from J, with 11 bases between. The germline CDR1 and CDR2 sequences are SQVTM and ANQGSEA.

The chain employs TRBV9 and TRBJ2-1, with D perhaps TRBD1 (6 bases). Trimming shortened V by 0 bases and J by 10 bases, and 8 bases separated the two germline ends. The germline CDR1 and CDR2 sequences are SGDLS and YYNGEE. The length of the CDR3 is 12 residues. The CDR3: CASSVAGVEQFF. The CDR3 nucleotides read TGTGCCAGCAGCGTAGCAGGGGTCGAGCAGTTCTTC.

The CDR3 loop reads CASGGTSTRETQYF. Here the CDR3 DNA reads TGTGCCAGTGGAGGAACCTCAACTAGGGAGACCCAGTACTTC. This chain connects TRBV19 to TRBJ2-5; TRBD2 might be the D (5 bases). Trimming left V 8 bases short and J 5 bases short, with 18 bases between. CDR3 size: 14 residues. CDR1 is LNHDA and CDR2 is SQIVND in the germline V gene (reference sequence). Variable domain in full (rest from reference TRBV19 and TRBJ2-5): DGGITQSPKYLFRKEGQNVTLSCEQNLNHDAMYWYRQDPGQGLRLIYYSQIVNDFQKGDIAEGYSVSREKKESFPLTVTSAQKNPTAFYLCASGGTSTRETQYFGPGTRLLVL.

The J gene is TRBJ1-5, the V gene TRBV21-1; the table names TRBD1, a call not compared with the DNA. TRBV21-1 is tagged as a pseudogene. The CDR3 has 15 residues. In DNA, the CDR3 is TGTGCCAGCAGCTTCCGGGACAGGATAGCTCAGCCCCAGCATTTT. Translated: CASSFRDRIAQPQHF.

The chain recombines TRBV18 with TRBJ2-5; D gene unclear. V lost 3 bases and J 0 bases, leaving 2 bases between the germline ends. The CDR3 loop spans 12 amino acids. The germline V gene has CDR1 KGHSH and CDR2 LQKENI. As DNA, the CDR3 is TGTGCCAGCTCACCGTACCAAGAGACCCAGTACTTC. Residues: CASSPYQETQYF.

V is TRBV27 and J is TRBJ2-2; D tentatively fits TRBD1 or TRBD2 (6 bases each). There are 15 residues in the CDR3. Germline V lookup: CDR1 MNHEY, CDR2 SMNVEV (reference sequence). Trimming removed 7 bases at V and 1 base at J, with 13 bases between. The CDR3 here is CASKWGALNTGELFF. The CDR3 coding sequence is TGTGCCAGCAAGTGGGGGGCCCTGAACACCGGGGAGCTGTTTTTT.

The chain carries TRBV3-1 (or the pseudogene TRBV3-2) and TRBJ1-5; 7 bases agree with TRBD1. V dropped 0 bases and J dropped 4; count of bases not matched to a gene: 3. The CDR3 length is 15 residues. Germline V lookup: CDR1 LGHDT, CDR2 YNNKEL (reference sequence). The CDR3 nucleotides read TGTGCCAGCAGCCAAGATGCAGGGGGTAATCAGCCCCAGCATTTT. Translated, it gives CASSQDAGGNQPQHF.

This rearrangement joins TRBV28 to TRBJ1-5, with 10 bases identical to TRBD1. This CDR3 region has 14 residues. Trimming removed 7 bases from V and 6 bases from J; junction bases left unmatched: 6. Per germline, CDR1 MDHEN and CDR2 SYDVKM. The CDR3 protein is CASTAGTGVQPQHF. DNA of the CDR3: TGTGCCAGCACCGCCGGGACAGGGGTTCAGCCCCAGCATTTT.

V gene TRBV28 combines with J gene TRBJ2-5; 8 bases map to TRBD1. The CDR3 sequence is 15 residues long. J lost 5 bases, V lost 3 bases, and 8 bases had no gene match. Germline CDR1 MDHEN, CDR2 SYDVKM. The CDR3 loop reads CASSLPSGGWETQYF. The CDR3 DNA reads TGTGCCAGCAGTTTGCCCTCAGGGGGCTGGGAGACCCAGTACTTC.

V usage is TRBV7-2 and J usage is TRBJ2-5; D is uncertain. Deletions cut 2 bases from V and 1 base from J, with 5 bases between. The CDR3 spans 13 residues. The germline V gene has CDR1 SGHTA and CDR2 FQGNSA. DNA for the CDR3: TGTGCCAGCAGCTTATACCTCCAAGAGACCCAGTACTTC. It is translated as CASSLYLQETQYF.